This passage covers 3 T cell receptor beta chains from one sample sequenced in a study of human T cells and chemical hapten exposure. TCRdb re-analysed the RACE reads in MiXCR, keeping a single row per CDR3 protein. This sample has roughly 120,000 distinct CDR3 sequences, with approximately 10% found just once. Noted time point: healthy volunteer bleed at 2 weeks. Unfractionated whole blood was the source of the extracted total RNA. The sample comprised whole blood. Receptors were obtained from a male donor in good health. Some clones in this sample may be carry-over from other donors' samples.

This clonotype was seen more than once but under ten times. This chain uses TRBV10-2 with TRBJ2-1, with 10 bases aligning to TRBD2. The CDR3 totals 14 residues. Germline CDR1 reads WSHSY; CDR2 reads SAAADI. Trimming at V came to 3 bases and at J to 4 bases, leaving 0 bases not matched to a gene. The CDR3 reads CASSELAGYNEQFF. For the CDR3, the DNA is TGCGCCAGCAGTGAACTAGCGGGGTACAATGAGCAGTTCTTC.

This clonotype was seen a few times. Written as DNA, the CDR3 is TGTGCCAGCAGCCCCTCAGCGGGGGCTAACACCGGGGAGCTGTTTTTT. Its translation is CASSPSAGANTGELFF. The genes are TRBV5-4 and TRBJ2-2, with 8 bases lining up with TRBD2. The CDR3 contains 16 residues. With V trimmed by 4 bases and J by 2 bases, 7 bases remained unmatched. Germline V gene data show CDR1 as SGHNT and CDR2 as YYREEE (reference sequence).

This clonotype was seen many times. The chain couples TRBV6-1 to TRBJ1-5, with D possibly being TRBD1 (5 bases). Germline CDR1 MNHNS, CDR2 SASEGT. The CDR3 extends over 15 amino acids. V gave up 7 bases and J gave up 0 bases, with 13 bases separating them. The CDR3 reads CASTQKGYSNQPQHF. The DNA for the CDR3 is TGTGCCAGCACTCAAAAGGGGTATAGCAATCAGCCCCAGCATTTT.